This T cell receptor (beta chain) was found in a study of blood T cells in healthy people across ages. Study-wide points: With unsorted PBMCs, a conclusive comparison of naive versus antigen-experienced cells was not possible.

With 1 base removed from V and 2 bases from J, the gap between germline ends came to 12 bases. The germline V gene has CDR1 DFQATT and CDR2 SNEGSKA (reference sequence). The CDR3 has 15 residues. This clonotype was observed many times. Its antigen is unidentified. The sample providers were healthy Caucasian people from Russia, aged roughly 6 to 95. Through a sample-barcoded 5' primer and a J-beta primer mix, a second PCR was run for roughly 7 to 11 cycles. TCRdb analysed the 5' RACE reads with MiXCR anew, one entry per CDR3 protein. The sample has roughly 650,000 distinct CDR3 sequences; about 30% are singletons.

This rearrangement joins TRBV20-1 to TRBJ2-4; D unresolved. The receptor was derived from a woman over 75 in good health. Sequences were obtained from blood. Written as DNA, the CDR3 is TGCAGTGCTAGAGGTCGGGTGGGGACCAAAAACATTCAGTACTTC. Translated: CSARGRVGTKNIQYF.